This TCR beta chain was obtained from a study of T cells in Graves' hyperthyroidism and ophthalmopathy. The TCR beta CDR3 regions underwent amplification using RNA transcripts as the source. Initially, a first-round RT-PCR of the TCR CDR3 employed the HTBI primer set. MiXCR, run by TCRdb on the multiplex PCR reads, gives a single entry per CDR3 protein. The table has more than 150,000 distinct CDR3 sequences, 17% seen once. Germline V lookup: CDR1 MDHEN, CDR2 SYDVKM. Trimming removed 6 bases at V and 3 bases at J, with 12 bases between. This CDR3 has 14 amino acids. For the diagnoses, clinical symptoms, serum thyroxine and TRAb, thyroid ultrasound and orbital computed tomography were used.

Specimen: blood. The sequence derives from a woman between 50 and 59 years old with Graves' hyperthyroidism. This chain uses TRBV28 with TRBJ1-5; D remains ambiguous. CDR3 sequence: CASRHDKYNQPQHF. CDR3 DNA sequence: TGTGCCAGCAGACATGACAAGTACAATCAGCCCCAGCATTTT.